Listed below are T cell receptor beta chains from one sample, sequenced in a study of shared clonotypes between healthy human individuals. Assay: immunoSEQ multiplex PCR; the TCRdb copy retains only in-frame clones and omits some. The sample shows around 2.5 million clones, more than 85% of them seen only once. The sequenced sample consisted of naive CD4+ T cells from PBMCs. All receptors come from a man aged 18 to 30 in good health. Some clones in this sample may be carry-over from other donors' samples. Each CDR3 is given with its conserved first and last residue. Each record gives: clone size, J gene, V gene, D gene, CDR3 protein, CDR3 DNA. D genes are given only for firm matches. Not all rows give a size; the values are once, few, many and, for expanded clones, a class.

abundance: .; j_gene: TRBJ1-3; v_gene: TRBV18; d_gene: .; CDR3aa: CASSPGATGNTIYF; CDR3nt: TGTGCCAGCTCACCAGGAGCGACCGGAAACACCATATATTTT
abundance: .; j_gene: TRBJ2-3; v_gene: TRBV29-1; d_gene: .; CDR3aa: CSVGLTSSTDTQYF; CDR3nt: TGCAGCGTTGGGCTTACCTCTAGCACAGATACGCAGTATTTT
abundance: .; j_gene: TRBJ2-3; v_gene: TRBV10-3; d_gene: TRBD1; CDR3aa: CAISGTGTGGENTQYF; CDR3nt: TGTGCCATCAGTGGGACCGGGACAGGGGGCGAGAATACGCAGTATTTT
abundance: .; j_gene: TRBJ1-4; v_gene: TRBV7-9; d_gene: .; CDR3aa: CASSYGLRDEKLFF; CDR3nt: TGTGCCAGCAGCTACGGACTGAGGGATGAAAAACTGTTTTTT
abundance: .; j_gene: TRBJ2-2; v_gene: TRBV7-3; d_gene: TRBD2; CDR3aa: CASSATSGAVGTGELFF; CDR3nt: TGTGCCAGCAGCGCTACTAGCGGGGCCGTAGGGACCGGGGAGCTGTTTTTT
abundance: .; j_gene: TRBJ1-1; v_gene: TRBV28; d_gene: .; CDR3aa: CASIVRGTEAFF; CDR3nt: TGTGCCAGCATCGTTAGGGGCACTGAAGCTTTCTTT
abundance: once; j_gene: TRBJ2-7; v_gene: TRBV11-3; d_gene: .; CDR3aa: CASSLGPGIQYEQYF; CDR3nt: TGTGCCAGCAGTTTGGGACCGGGGATCCAATACGAGCAGTACTTC
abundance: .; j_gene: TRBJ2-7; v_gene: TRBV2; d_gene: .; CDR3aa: CASSDPQGGEQYF; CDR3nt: TGTGCCAGCAGTGATCCACAGGGCGGCGAGCAGTACTTC
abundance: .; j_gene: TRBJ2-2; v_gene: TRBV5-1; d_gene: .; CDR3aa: CASSLLSPAGRPRGATGELFF; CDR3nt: TGCGCCAGCAGCCTACTATCCCCAGCGGGCCGACCAAGGGGCGCCACCGGGGAGCTGTTTTTT
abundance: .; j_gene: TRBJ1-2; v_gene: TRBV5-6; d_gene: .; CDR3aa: CASNIREAWRSYGYTF; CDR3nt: TGTGCCAGCAACATACGGGAAGCCTGGCGTTCCTATGGCTACACCTTC
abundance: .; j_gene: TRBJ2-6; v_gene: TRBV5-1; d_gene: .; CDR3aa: CASSPEVPGANVLTF; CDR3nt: TGCGCCAGCAGCCCCGAGGTCCCCGGGGCCAACGTCCTGACTTTC
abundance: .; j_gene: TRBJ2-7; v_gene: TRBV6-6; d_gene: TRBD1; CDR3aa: CASSSKTGGGYEQYF; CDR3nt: TGTGCCAGCAGCTCGAAGACAGGGGGCGGCTACGAGCAGTACTTC
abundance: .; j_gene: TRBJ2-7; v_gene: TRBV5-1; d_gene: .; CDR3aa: CASSLEAGRYEQYF; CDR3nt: TGCGCCAGCAGCTTGGAGGCGGGCCGGTACGAGCAGTACTTC
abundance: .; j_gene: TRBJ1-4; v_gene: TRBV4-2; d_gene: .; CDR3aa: CASSQALGARYGKLFF; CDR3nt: TGTGCCAGCAGCCAAGCCCTGGGGGCGAGGTATGGGAAACTGTTTTTT
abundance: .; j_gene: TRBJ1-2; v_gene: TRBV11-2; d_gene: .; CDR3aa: CASSSAGGRGDGYTF; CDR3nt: TGTGCCAGCAGCTCAGCCGGAGGACGGGGGGATGGCTACACCTTC
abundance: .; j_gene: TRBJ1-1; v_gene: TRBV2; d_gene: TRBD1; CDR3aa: CASSSGGGTEAFF; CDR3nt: TGTGCCAGCAGTTCAGGGGGTGGTACTGAAGCTTTCTTT
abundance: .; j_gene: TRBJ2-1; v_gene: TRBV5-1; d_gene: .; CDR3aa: CASSLEPPNEQFF; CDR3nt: TGCGCCAGCAGCTTGGAGCCACCCAATGAGCAGTTCTTC
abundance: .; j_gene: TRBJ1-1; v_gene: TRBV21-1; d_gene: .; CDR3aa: CASSISVGTLGTEAFF; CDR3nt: TGTGCCAGCAGCATTTCGGTGGGTACATTAGGCACTGAAGCTTTCTTT
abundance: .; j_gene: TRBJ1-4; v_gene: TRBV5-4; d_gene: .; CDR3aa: CASSLRAPVGEKLFF; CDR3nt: TGTGCCAGCAGCTTGCGGGCGCCGGTAGGCGAAAAACTGTTTTTT
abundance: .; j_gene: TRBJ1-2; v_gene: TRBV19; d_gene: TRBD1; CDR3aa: CATNRDRGRDYGYTF; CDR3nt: TGTGCCACTAACCGGGACAGGGGAAGGGACTATGGCTACACCTTC
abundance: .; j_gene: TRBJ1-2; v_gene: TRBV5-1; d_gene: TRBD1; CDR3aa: CASSLATGQGSGGYTF; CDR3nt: TGCGCCAGCAGCTTGGCCACAGGACAGGGGAGCGGTGGCTACACCTTC
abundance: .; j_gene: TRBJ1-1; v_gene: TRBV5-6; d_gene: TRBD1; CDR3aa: CASRRRGQTNTEAFF; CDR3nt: TGTGCCAGCAGACGACGGGGACAGACTAACACTGAAGCTTTCTTT
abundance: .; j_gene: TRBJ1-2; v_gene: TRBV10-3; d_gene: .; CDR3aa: CAISEGQDYGYTF; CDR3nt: TGTGCCATCAGTGAGGGCCAGGACTATGGCTACACCTTC
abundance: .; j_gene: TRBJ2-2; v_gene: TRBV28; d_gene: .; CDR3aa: CASSPAGNRQGTGELFF; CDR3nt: TGTGCCAGCAGTCCCGCGGGAAATAGACAGGGCACCGGGGAGCTGTTTTTT
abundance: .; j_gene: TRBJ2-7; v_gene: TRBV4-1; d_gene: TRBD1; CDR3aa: CASSRDRGHEQYF; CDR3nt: TGCGCCAGCAGCCGGGACAGGGGCCACGAGCAGTACTTC
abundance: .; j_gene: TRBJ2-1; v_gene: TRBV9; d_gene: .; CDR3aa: CASSPQQGTAYNEQFF; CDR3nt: TGTGCCAGCAGCCCCCAGCAGGGTACGGCGTACAATGAGCAGTTCTTC
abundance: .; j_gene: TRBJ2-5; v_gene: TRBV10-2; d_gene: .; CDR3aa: CASSEDALQETQYF; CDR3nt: TGCGCCAGCAGTGAGGACGCCCTCCAAGAGACCCAGTACTTC
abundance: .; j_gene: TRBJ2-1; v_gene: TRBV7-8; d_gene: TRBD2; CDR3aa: CASSLSGSGRGSYNEQFF; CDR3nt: TGTGCCAGCAGCCTTAGCGGTAGCGGGAGGGGATCCTACAATGAGCAGTTCTTC
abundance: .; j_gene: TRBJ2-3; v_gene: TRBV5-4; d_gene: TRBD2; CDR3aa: CASSLGTSGGTDTQYF; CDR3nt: TGTGCCAGCAGCTTAGGGACTAGCGGGGGCACAGATACGCAGTATTTT
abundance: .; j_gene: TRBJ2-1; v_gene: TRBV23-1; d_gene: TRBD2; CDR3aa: CASSQTSGRNNEQFF; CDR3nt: TGCGCCAGCAGTCAAACTAGCGGGAGGAACAATGAGCAGTTCTTC
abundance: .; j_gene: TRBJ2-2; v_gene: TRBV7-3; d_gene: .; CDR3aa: CASSPRPGGYEGELFF; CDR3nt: TGTGCCAGCAGCCCCCGGCCTGGGGGATACGAGGGGGAGCTGTTTTTT
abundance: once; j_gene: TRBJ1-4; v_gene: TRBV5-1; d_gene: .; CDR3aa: CASSLAGLAANEKLFF; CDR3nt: TGCGCCAGCAGCTTGGCGGGACTTGCGGCTAATGAAAAACTGTTTTTT
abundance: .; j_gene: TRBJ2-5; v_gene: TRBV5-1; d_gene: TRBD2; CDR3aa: CASSLGLAGANQETQYF; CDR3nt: TGCGCCAGCAGCTTAGGACTAGCGGGAGCAAACCAAGAGACCCAGTACTTC
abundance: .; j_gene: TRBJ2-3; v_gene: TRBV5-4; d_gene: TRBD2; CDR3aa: CASSIRLAGIRDTQYF; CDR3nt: TGTGCCAGCAGCATCCGACTAGCGGGAATAAGGGATACGCAGTATTTT
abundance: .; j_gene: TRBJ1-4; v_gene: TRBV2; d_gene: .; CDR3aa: CASSEARAVTTITNEKLFF; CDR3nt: TGTGCCAGCAGTGAAGCGCGGGCAGTCACGACGATAACTAATGAAAAACTGTTTTTT
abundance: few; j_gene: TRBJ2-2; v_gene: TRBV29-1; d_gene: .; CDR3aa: CSVARTNTGELFF; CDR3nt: TGCAGCGTTGCACGGACGAACACCGGGGAGCTGTTTTTT
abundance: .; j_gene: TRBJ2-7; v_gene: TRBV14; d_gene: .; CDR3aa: CASSPAGAPYEQYF; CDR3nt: TGTGCCAGCAGCCCGGCAGGGGCCCCCTACGAGCAGTACTTC
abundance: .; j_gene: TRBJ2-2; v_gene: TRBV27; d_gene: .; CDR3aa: CASTLNSNTGELFF; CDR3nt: TGTGCCAGCACCCTAAATTCGAACACCGGGGAGCTGTTTTTT
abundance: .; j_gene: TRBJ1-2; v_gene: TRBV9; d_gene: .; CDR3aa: CASSPHVGGVGYTF; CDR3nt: TGTGCCAGCAGCCCCCACGTTGGGGGGGTCGGCTACACCTTC
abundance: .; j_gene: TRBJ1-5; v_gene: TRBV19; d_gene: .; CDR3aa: CASSTWLQPQHF; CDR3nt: TGTGCCAGTAGTACCTGGTTGCAGCCCCAGCATTTT
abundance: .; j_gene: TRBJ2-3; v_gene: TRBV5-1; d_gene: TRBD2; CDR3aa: CASSRGLAGGLSTDTQYF; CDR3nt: TGCGCCAGCAGCCGGGGACTAGCGGGAGGACTTAGCACAGATACGCAGTATTTT
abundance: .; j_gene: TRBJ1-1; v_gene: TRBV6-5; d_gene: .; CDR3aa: CASRGDTNTEAFF; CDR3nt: TGTGCCAGCAGAGGGGACACGAACACTGAAGCTTTCTTT
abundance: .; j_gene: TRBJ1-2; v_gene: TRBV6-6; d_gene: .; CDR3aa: CASSPLNYGYTF; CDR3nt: TGTGCCAGCAGCCCGCTTAACTATGGCTACACCTTC
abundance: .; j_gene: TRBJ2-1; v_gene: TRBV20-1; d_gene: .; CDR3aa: CSAATYNEQFF; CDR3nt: TGCAGTGCCGCAACCTACAATGAGCAGTTCTTC
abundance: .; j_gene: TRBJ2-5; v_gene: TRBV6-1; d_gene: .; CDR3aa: CASRLQETQYF; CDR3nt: TGTGCCAGCAGACTCCAAGAGACCCAGTACTTC
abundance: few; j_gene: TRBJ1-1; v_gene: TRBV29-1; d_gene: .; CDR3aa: CSVSNRLQLNTEAFF; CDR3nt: TGCAGCGTTAGTAACAGACTCCAGTTGAACACTGAAGCTTTCTTT
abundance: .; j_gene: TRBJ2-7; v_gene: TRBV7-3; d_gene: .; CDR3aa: CASSLLGDYEQYF; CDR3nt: TGTGCCAGCAGCTTACTCGGGGACTACGAGCAGTACTTC
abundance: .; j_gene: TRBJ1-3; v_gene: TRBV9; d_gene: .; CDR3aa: CASSPRTAVSGNTIYF; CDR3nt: TGTGCCAGCAGCCCCCGGACGGCAGTCTCTGGAAACACCATATATTTT
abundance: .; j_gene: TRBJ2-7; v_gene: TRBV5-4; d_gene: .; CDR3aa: CASSLVPGRGYEQYF; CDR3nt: TGTGCCAGCAGCTTGGTCCCGGGACGGGGCTACGAGCAGTACTTC
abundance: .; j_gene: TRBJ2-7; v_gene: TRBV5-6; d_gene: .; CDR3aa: CASSVPASYEQYF; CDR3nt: TGTGCCAGCAGCGTGCCGGCGTCCTACGAGCAGTACTTC
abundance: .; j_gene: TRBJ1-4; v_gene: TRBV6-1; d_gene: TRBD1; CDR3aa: CASKDRGATNEKLFF; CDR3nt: TGTGCCAGCAAAGACAGGGGGGCAACTAATGAAAAACTGTTTTTT
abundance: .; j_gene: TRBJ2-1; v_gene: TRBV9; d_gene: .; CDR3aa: CASSLAADYNEQFF; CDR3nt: TGTGCCAGCAGTCTGGCAGCGGATTACAATGAGCAGTTCTTC